Listed here is a single TCR beta chain. Its antigen is currently unknown. CDR3 length: 13 residues. CDR1 is SEHNR, CDR2 FQNEAQ, per germline (reference sequence). The V end lost 5 bases, the J end lost 0 bases, and 7 bases lay between the germline ends. This sample was taken from a study of long-term antiretroviral therapy in people with HIV. Samples were assayed with immunoSEQ v3.0 at survey level. The table came from immunoSEQ multiplex PCR; TCRdb's copy has only in-frame clones and leaves some out. This table has about 28,000 clones, 80% appearing once. General study findings and limits: Clonotypes expanded prior to ART showed repertoire dominance at all sampled time points. Unavailable data included ART adherence, viral resistance and therapy changes (switches in treatment).

In the United States, treatment was given to all participants with HIV. Sequenced here: unsorted PBMCs, sampled 0.3 years after starting antiretroviral therapy. The clonotype comes from a man in his forties with HIV. The V call is TRBV7-9, the J call TRBJ1-2, with D tentatively TRBD1 (5 bases). The CDR3 loop reads CASSRGANYGYTF. The CDR3 DNA reads as TGTGCCAGCAGCAGGGGCGCTAACTATGGCTACACCTTC. Complete variable domain (other parts from reference TRBV7-9 and TRBJ1-2): DTGVSQNPRHKITKRGQNVTFRCDPISEHNRLYWYRQTLGQGPEFLTYFQNEAQLEKSRLLSDRFSAERPKGSFSTLEIQRTEQGDSAMYLCASSRGANYGYTFGSGTRLTVV.